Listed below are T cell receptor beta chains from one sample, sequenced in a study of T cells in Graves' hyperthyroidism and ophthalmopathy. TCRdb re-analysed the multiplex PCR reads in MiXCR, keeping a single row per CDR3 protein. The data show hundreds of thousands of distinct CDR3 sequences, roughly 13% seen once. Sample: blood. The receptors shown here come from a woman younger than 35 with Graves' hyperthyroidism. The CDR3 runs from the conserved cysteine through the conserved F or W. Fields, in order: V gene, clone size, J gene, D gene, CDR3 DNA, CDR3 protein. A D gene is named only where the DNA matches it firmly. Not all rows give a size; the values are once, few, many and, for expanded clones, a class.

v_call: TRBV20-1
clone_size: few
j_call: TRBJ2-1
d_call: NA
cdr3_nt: TGCAATGCTAGAAACCATGGGACTGGTCCTCATGAGCAGTTCTTC
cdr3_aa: CNARNHGTGPHEQFF

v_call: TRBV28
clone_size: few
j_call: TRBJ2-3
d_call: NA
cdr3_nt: TGTGCCGAGGGACCAGACACAGATACGCAGTATTTT
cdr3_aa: CAEGPDTDTQYF

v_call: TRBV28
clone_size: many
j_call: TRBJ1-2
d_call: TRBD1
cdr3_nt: TGTGCCAGCAGTCAGCCCAGGGGGGTAGCTAACTATGGCTACACCTTC
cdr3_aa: CASSQPRGVANYGYTF

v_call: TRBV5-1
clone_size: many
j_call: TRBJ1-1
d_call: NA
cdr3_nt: TGCGCCAGCAGCTTAGGGGCAGAGGGAACTGAAGCTTTCTTT
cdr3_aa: CASSLGAEGTEAFF

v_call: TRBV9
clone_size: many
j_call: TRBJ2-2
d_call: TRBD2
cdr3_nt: TGTGCCAGCAGCGTCGGACTAGCGGGACAGACCACCGGGGAGCTGTTTTTT
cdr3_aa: CASSVGLAGQTTGELFF

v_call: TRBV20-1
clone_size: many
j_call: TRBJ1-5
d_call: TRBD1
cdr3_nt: TGCAGTGCTAGAGCGGGACAGAGCAATCAGCCCCAGCATTTT
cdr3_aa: CSARAGQSNQPQHF

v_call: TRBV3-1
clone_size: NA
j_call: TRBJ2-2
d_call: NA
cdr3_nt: TGTGCCAGCAGCTCCGGAGGGCACATCGGGGAGCTGTTTTTT
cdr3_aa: CASSSGGHIGELFF

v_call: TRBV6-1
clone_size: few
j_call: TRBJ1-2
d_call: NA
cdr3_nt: TGTGCCGGCGGGACACCTCTTGATGGCTACACCTTC
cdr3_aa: CAGGTPLDGYTF

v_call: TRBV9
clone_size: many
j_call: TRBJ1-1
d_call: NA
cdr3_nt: TGTGCCAGCAGCGTAGATAGTACACTCGGCACTGAAGCTTTCTTT
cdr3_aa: CASSVDSTLGTEAFF

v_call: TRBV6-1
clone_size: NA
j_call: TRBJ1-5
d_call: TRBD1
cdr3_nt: TGTGCCAGCAGTCGGGGACAGGCTGATCAGCCCCAGCATTTT
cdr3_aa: CASSRGQADQPQHF

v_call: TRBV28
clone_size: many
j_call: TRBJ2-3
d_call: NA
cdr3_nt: TGTGCCAGCAGCCCGGGGACTTTCACAGATACGCAGTATTTT
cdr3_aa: CASSPGTFTDTQYF

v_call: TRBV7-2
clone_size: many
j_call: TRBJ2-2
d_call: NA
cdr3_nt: TGTGCCAGCACCTTCAGCAGAAACACCGGGGAGCTGTTTTTT
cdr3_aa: CASTFSRNTGELFF

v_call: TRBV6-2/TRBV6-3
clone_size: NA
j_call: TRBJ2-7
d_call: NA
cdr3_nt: TGTGCCAGCAGTTACCCGGCGGGGCTTTCCTACGAGCAGTACTTC
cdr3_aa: CASSYPAGLSYEQYF

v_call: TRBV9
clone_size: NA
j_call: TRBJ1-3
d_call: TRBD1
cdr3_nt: TGTGCCAGCAGCTCCACGACAGGGCCTGGAAACACCATATATTTT
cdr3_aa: CASSSTTGPGNTIYF

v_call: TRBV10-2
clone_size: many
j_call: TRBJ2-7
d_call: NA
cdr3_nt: TGCGCCAGCAGTGACGGTCGGGGATTGAGCTCCGAGCAGTACTTC
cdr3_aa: CASSDGRGLSSEQYF

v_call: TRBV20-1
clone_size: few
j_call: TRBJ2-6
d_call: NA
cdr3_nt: TGCAGTGCTAGAGTACAGATAGACTCTGGGGCCAACGTCCTGACTTTC
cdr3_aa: CSARVQIDSGANVLTF

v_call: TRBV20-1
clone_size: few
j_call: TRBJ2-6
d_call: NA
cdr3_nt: TGCAGTGCTAGAGCAGACAGTCTGTCTGGGGCCAACGTCCTGACTTTC
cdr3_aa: CSARADSLSGANVLTF

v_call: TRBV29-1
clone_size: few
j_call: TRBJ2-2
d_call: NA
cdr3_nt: TGCAGCGTTGAAGACTGGGACACCAACACCGGGGAGCTGTTTTTT
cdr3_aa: CSVEDWDTNTGELFF

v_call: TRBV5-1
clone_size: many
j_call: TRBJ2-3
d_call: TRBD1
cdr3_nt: TGCGCCAGCAGCAAACCGGGACAGGGGGATACGCAGTATTTT
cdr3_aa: CASSKPGQGDTQYF

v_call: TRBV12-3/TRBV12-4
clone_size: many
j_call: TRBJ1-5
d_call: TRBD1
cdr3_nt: TGTGCCAGCAGCCCCACAGGGGGCGACCATCAGCCCCAGCATTTT
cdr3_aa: CASSPTGGDHQPQHF

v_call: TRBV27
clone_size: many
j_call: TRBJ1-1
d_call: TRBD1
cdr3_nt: TGTGCCAGCATGAGAGACAGGACAGGGGTTTGGATCACTGAAGCTTTCTTT
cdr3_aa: CASMRDRTGVWITEAFF

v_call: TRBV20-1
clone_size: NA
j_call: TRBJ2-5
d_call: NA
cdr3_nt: TGCAGTGCTAGAGATAGGAAGGGAGTAGAGACCCAGTACTTC
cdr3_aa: CSARDRKGVETQYF

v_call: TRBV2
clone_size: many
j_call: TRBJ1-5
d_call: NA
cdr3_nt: TGTGCCAGCAGTCGGTTCGACGGGGGCAATCAGCCCCAGCATTTT
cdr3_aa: CASSRFDGGNQPQHF

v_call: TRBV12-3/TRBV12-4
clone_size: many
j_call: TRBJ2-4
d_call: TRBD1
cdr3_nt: TGTGCCAGCAGTTATTGGGGACAGGGGCGCAGGACCAAAAACATTCAGTACTTC
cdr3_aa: CASSYWGQGRRTKNIQYF

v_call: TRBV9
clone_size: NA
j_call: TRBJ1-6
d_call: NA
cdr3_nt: TGTGCCAGCGGCGCGAGCTCCTATAATTCACCCCTCCACTTT
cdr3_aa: CASGASSYNSPLHF

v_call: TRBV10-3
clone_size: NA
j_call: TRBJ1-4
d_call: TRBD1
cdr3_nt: TGTGCCATCAGTCAGGGGGGAGCAACTAATGAAAAACTGTTTTTT
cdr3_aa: CAISQGGATNEKLFF

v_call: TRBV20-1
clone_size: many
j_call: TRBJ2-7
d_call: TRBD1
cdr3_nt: TGCAGTGCTAGCCCCGGGACAGGGGAGTCCTACGAGCAGTACTTC
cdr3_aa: CSASPGTGESYEQYF

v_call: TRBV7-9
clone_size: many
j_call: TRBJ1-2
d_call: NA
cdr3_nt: TGTGCCAGCAGCCTGCCAATTAACTATGGCTACACCTTC
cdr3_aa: CASSLPINYGYTF

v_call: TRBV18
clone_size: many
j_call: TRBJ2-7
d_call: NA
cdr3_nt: TGTGCCAGCTCACTGCAGGGCGAGCAGTACTTC
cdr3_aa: CASSLQGEQYF

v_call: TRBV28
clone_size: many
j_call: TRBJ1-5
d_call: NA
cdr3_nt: TGTGCCAGCACCACAAATCAGCCCCAGCATTTT
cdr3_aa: CASTTNQPQHF

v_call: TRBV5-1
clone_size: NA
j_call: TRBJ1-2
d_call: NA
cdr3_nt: TGCGCCAGCAGCTTGGGACAGATATATAACTATGGCTACACCTTC
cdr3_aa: CASSLGQIYNYGYTF

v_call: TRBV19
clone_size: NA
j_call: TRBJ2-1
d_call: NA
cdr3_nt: TGTGCCAGTAGCCGCTCTTCGGGAAGGGTGAGGAATGAGCAGTTCTTC
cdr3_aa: CASSRSSGRVRNEQFF

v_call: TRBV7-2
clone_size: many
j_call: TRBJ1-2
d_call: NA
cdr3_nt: TGTGCCAGCAGCCCATGGGGGGAGACTCGGGGCTACACCTTC
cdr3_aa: CASSPWGETRGYTF

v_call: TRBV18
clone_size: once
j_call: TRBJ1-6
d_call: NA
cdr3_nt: TGTGCCAGCTCACCAAGCCGTGATTCACCCCTCCACTTT
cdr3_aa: CASSPSRDSPLHF

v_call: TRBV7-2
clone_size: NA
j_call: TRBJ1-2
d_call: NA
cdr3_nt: TGTGCCAGCAGCTTTGCAGCCTTCACCGGGAACTATGGCTACACCTTC
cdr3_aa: CASSFAAFTGNYGYTF

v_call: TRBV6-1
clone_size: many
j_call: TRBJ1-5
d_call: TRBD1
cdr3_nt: TGTGCCAGCACCCAACTTAGAACAGGGGGGTGGCAGCCCCAGCATTTT
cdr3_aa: CASTQLRTGGWQPQHF

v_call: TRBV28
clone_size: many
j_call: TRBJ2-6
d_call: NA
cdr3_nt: TGTGCCAGCAAGGTTGGATCTGGGGCCAACGTCCTGACTTTC
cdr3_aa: CASKVGSGANVLTF

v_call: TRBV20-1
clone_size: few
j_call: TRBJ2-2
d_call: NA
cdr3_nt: TGCAGTGCTAGAACGGTCGGCACCGGGGAGCTGTTTTTT
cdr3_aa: CSARTVGTGELFF

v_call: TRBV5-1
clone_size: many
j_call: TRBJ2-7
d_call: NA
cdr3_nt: TGCGCCAGCAGCCGCCTACAGGAGACCACTTACGAGCAGTACTTC
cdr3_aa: CASSRLQETTYEQYF

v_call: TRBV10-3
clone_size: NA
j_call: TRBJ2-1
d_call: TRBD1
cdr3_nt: TGTGCCATCTCTACAGGGGGCGATGGCAATGAGCAGTTCTTC
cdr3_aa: CAISTGGDGNEQFF

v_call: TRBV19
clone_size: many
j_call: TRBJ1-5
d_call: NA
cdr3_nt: TGTGCCACCCAGGCGGGTGCGGGGAGGGGTAGCAATCAGCCCCAGCATTTT
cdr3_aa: CATQAGAGRGSNQPQHF

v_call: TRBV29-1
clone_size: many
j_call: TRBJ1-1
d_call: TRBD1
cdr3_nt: TGCAGCGTTGAAGTTAGGGGGACAGCGAACACTGAAGCTTTCTTT
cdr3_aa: CSVEVRGTANTEAFF

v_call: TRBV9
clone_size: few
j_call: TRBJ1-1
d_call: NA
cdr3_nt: TGTGCCAGCAGCTTACACTTGAACACTGAAGCTTTCTTT
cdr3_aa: CASSLHLNTEAFF

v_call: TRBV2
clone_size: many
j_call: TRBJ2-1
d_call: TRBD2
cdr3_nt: TGTGCCAGCAGTGATCCCAGCGGGATCGGGTACAATGAGCAGTTCTTC
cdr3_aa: CASSDPSGIGYNEQFF

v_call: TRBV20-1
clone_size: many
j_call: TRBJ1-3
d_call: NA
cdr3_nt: TGCAGTGCTCGCGGGATTTCTGGAAACACCATATATTTT
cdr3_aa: CSARGISGNTIYF

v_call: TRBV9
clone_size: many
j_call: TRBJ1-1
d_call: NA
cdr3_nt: TGTGCCAGCAGCGCGCGGATGGGGACTGAAGCTTTCTTT
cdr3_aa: CASSARMGTEAFF

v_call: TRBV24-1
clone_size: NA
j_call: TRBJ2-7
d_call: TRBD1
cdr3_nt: TGTGCCACCAGTGATGGGACAGAGGAGTACTTC
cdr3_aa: CATSDGTEEYF

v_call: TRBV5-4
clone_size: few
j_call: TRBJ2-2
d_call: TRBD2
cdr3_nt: TGTGCCAGCACCATTAGCGGGGGGAACACCGGGGAGCTGTTTTTT
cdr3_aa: CASTISGGNTGELFF

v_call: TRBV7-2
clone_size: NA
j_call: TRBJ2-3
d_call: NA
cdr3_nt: TGTGCCAGCAGCTTAGCGACTCTACCTAGCACAGATACGCAGTATTTT
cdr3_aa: CASSLATLPSTDTQYF

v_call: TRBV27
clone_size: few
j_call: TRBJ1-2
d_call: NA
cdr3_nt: TGTGCCAGCAGCCTGACAGGTTGGGTTGGCTACACCTTC
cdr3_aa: CASSLTGWVGYTF

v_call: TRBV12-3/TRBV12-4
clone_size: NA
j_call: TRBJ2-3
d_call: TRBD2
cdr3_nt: TGTGCCAGCAGTTTAAGCAGCGGGGGGATCACAGATACGCAGTATTTT
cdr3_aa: CASSLSSGGITDTQYF

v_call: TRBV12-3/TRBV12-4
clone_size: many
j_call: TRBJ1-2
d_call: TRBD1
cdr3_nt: TGTGCCAGCAGTTTTGAGACAGGGACGACTAACTATGGCTACACCTTC
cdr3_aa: CASSFETGTTNYGYTF

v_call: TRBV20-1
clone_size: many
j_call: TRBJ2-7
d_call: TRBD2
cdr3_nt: TGCAGTGCTAGAGGAGTAGCGGGAGATCAAGAGCAGTACTTC
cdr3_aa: CSARGVAGDQEQYF

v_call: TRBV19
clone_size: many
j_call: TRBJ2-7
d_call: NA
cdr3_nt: TGTGCCAGTAGTGCCGGGACACCGGATTTCTACGAGCAGTACTTC
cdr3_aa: CASSAGTPDFYEQYF